One T cell receptor beta chain is described in this entry. The source of the sample is a study of blood T cell repertoires in COVID-19. Measured with immunoSEQ multiplex PCR; TCRdb has only the in-frame clones, and not every one. Of about 330,000 clones in the sample, over 75% were seen once. The length of the CDR3 is 15 residues. Germline values: CDR1 SGHTA, CDR2 FQGNSA. The V and J ends lost 1 base and 1 base respectively, with 8 bases between them. Membership in each cohort depended on participant-reported clinical history. This sequence was found in a woman in her 30s who had recovered from COVID-19. Specimen: PBMCs or T cells enriched from blood (not recorded which). This rearrangement joins TRBV7-2 to TRBJ1-3; D is ambiguous. The CDR3 loop is CASSLGRISGNTIYF. The CDR3 region has the DNA TGTGCCAGCAGCTTAGGGAGGATATCTGGAAACACCATATATTTT.